This T cell receptor (beta chain) is from a study of T cells in localized non-small cell lung cancer (dated by TCRdb to about 2020). In the study overall: The study examined T cell repertoires in a few hundred patients with early-stage NSCLC and compared tumors with uninvolved tumor-adjacent lungs. The mean age of the NSCLC patients was roughly 63 years, with 120 to 150 men and nearly 110 women. The cohort comprised 236 treatment-naïve NSCLC patients with resected, localized lung tumors.

Two independent pathologists confirmed that the uninvolved adjacent lung, which was taken at least 2 cm from the tumor margin, was free of atypia. At diagnosis, tumor, uninvolved tumor-adjacent lung and peripheral blood were collected and then preserved as a mix of FFPE and fresh-frozen material. The immunoSEQ Assay was used to sequence TCR beta CDR3 regions from DNA. The paper's processing steps were these. To compute T cell density, TCR beta template counts were normalized to usable DNA, which was estimated by amplifying housekeeping genes. Richness was estimated using the preseqR package, with extrapolation to 400,000 templates for PBMC samples and to 120,000 templates for tissue samples. Clonality was taken to be one minus Pielou's evenness. Tissue-enriched TCRs were identified through differential abundance testing performed on productive amino-acid clonotypes, with a minimum total count of 5 and an alpha of 0.1. The Jaccard Index and the Morisita Overlap Index were used to measure how much the repertoires overlapped between compartments. GLIPH grouped TCR beta CDR3s together with public tetramer-defined viral CDR3s, and a viral motif had to include at least three viral sequences and also show V-gene enrichment. Imported from immuneACCESS, the table was reduced by TCRdb to in-frame sequences with V and J called. These copies leave out some clones; in studies compared against another copy, an unresolved V gene accounts for under half, and the cause of the remainder is not known. Clone size and V and J calls were adopted from that table, with D and trimming inferred from the DNA. This sample has about a thousand clones in its table, and approximately 25% of those were observed once. The ten largest account for 22% of the sample.

Of note for this clone: Its antigen is currently not known. No base quality values were provided; no much bigger clone lies one nucleotide off.

The CDR3 numbers 14 residues from cysteine through phenylalanine. CDR3 DNA only is kept here, 42 bases in frame from base 1. CDR1 LNHDA and CDR2 SQIVND are derived from the germline V gene (reference sequence). V was cut back by 6 bases and J by 0 bases, leaving a gap of 11 bases between them. The investigation overall reported the following: Longer overall survival was associated with higher blood T cell density, whereas shorter survival was associated with higher adjacent-lung clonality. Multi-region tumor sequencing was not performed, so intratumor heterogeneity could not be excluded. Uninvolved tumor-adjacent lung showed the highest T cell clonality, higher than tumor, which suggests more focused antigenic responses in the uninvolved tumor-adjacent lung. Because the study design was exploratory, TCR variables were selected using unadjusted p-values without false-discovery rate correction. A median of 57 of the top 100 tumor clones turned up in the paired uninvolved adjacent lung, and roughly 28 of those clones also ranked among the top 100 of that same adjacent lung.

This TCR was recovered from a woman aged 40-69 years with stage III lung adenocarcinoma. The sequence joins TRBV19 to TRBJ1-1; the D gene is unclear. Source: normal lung tissue next to the tumor, taken before any cancer treatment. In nucleotide form, the sequence is TGTGCCAGTAGCATCCAGTTGATGAACACTGAAGCTTTCTTT. It encodes CASSIQLMNTEAFF.